The clone carrying this T cell receptor beta chain was recorded at least ten times. Its antigen is not known. From the multiplex PCR reads, TCRdb called clonotypes with MiXCR, one entry per CDR3 protein. The sample includes around 170,000 distinct CDR3 sequences, roughly 30% of them seen just once. The data are from a study of breast tumors, draining lymph nodes, adjacent tissues. This CDR3 region has 15 residues. The junction had 8 bases not matched to a gene; V was cut back by 5 bases and J by 4 bases. Germline loops: CDR1 DFQATT, CDR2 SNEGSKA (reference sequence). Study-level points and caveats: Tumors had less TCR diversity than lymph nodes, more than nontumor tissue. Compared with basal-like, luminal-like tumors shared significantly more repertoire with nontumor tissue. Data only fit, rather than demonstrated, lymph node origin of most tumor T cells.

Breast cancer patients provided tissue from their axillary draining lymph nodes. The chain uses TRBV20-1 and TRBJ2-2; 9 positions match TRBD1. The sequencing sample was made of axillary lymph node tissue. The clonotype comes from a female donor with breast cancer. Some clones in this sample may be carry-over from other donors' samples. The CDR3: CSAFTGTGTTGELFF. CDR3 DNA: TGCAGTGCTTTTACTGGGACAGGGACCACCGGGGAGCTGTTTTTT.